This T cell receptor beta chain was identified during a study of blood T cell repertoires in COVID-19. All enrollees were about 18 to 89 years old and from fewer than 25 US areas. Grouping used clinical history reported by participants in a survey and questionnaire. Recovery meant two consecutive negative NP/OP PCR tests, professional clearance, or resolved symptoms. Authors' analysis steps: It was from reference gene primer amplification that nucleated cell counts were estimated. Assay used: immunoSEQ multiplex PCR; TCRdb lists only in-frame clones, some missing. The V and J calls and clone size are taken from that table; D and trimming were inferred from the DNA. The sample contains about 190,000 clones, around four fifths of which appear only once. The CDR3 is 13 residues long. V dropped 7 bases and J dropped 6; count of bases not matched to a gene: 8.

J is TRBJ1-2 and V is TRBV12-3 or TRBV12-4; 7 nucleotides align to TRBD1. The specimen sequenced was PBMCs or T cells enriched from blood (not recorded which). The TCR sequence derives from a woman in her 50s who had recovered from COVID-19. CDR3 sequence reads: CASTPGGFNGYTF. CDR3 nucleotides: TGTGCCAGCACCCCAGGGGGTTTTAATGGCTACACCTTC.